This TCR beta chain originates from a study of blood T cell repertoires in COVID-19. Study-level background: The United States, Italy and Spain supplied acute and convalescent COVID-19 samples. PBMCs, B-cell-depleted T cells, or T cells were the source of the cDNA or gDNA that made up the material.

Authors' processing steps: Amplifying reference gene primers gave estimates of nucleated cell counts. Some clones are missing from TCRdb's copy, which holds only in-frame ones; the method was immunoSEQ multiplex PCR. Clonal size and the V and J genes are those of that table, whereas D and trimming came from the DNA. In the table there are about 270,000 clones, about 85% of which are singletons. With V trimmed by 2 bases and J by 10 bases, 8 bases remained unmatched. Germline V gives CDR1 SGHNT, CDR2 YYREEE (reference sequence). The CDR3 is 16 residues long. This receptor was obtained from a human donor in a cohort sampled during active COVID-19. This sequence joins TRBV5-4 and TRBJ2-1, with TRBD2 matching 14 bases. The sequencing input was peripheral blood. This CDR3 is CASSFPGTSGRGEQFF. The CDR3 coding sequence is TGTGCCAGCAGCTTTCCCGGGACTAGCGGGAGAGGAGAGCAGTTCTTC.